One sample yielded the 23 T cell receptor beta chains listed below, sequenced in a study of shared clonotypes between healthy human individuals. Naive CD8 cells, CD45RO-negative and positively selected for CCR7, excluded terminally differentiated effector memory CD45RA+ cells. The assay was immunoSEQ multiplex PCR, and TCRdb's table has in-frame clones only and misses some. The sample consists of about 2 million clones, about 95% of them appearing once. What was sequenced was naive CD8+ T cells sorted from blood. All receptors come from a man in his late teens or twenties in good health.

J is TRBJ2-7 and V is TRBV27; 8 bases line up with TRBD2. Looked up from germline, CDR1 is MNHEY and CDR2 is SMNVEV (reference sequence). The junction had 3 bases not matched to a gene; V was cut back by 6 bases and J by 2 bases. The CDR3 runs to 13 residues. CDR3 amino acids: CASRSGLAYEQYF. In nucleotides, the CDR3 is TGTGCCAGCAGGTCGGGACTAGCCTACGAGCAGTACTTC.

CDR3 DNA sequence: TGTGCCAGCATAGGGGCGGGGGCCGGCTCCTACGAGCAGTACTTC. Protein: CASIGAGAGSYEQYF. The chain joins TRBV6-5 to TRBJ2-5; a possible D gene is TRBD2 (7 bases). The DNA end favors TRBJ2-7, so the J call may be wrong. This CDR3 spans 15 amino acids. Germline CDR1 MNHEY, CDR2 SVGAGI.

The J gene is TRBJ2-7, the V gene TRBV7-9; perhaps TRBD2 as D (5 bases). Trimming pared 5 bases from V and 5 bases from J, leaving 13 bases between. Germline V CDR1 and CDR2: SEHNR, FQNEAQ (reference sequence). The CDR3 length is 13 residues. For the CDR3, the DNA is TGTGCCAGCAGCCGACGGGAATACCACGAGCAGTACTTC. Its translation is CASSRREYHEQYF.

As to this clone: One junction end does not reproduce the germline sequence, and a read error may be involved. Other nucleotide sequences in the sample specify the same CDR3. The genes are TRBV4-1 and TRBJ1-1; D gene uncertain. The CDR3 is 15 amino acids. Germline loops: CDR1 MGHRA, CDR2 YSYEKL. CDR3 loop: CASSQDLEFGEGAFF. The CDR3 nucleotides read TGCGCCAGCAGTCAAGATCTTGAGTTTGGCGAAGGAGCTTTCTTT.

The chain joins TRBV7-2 to TRBJ2-7, with TRBD2 matching over 9 bases. This CDR3 has 16 amino acids. Per the germline V gene, CDR1 is SGHTA and CDR2 is FQGNSA. With V trimmed by 5 bases and J by 0 bases, 8 bases remained unmatched. The CDR3 protein is CASSPRGLASSYEQYF. Here the CDR3 DNA reads TGTGCCAGCAGCCCCCGCGGACTAGCGAGCTCCTACGAGCAGTACTTC.

This chain joins TRBV7-3 and TRBJ1-1; no clear D gene. CDR3 length: 17 residues. V was pared by 5 bases and J by 4 bases, with 23 bases between. From germline, CDR1 is SGHTA and CDR2 FQGTGA. The CDR3: CASSPTMDADLGTEAFF. CDR3 nucleotide sequence: TGTGCCAGCAGCCCGACGATGGACGCAGACCTGGGCACTGAAGCTTTCTTT.

The chain couples TRBV27 to TRBJ2-3; 7 nucleotides match TRBD2. The CDR3 consists of 15 residues. V lost 5 bases to trimming and J lost 3 bases; unmatched junction nucleotides: 8. CDR1 and CDR2 from the germline V gene are MNHEY and SMNVEV (reference sequence). The CDR3 nucleotides are TGTGCCAGCAGTCCGAAGCGGGGAGAGACAGATACGCAGTATTTT. Translating gives CASSPKRGETDTQYF.

V and J are TRBV7-3 and TRBJ1-1; tentatively, D is TRBD1 (5 bases). Between the trimmed V and J ends, which lost 5 bases and 4 bases, there was a span of 17 bases. Germline CDR1 reads SGHTA; CDR2 reads FQGTGA. This CDR3 comprises 15 residues. CDR3 region: CASSRVRGEGTEAFF. In DNA, the CDR3 is TGTGCCAGCAGCCGGGTAAGAGGGGAAGGCACTGAAGCTTTCTTT.

Concerning this clone itself: One end of the junction fails to match germline, which may point to a read error. The chain is built from TRBV10-3 and TRBJ2-7; 7 bases agree with TRBD1. Looked up from germline, CDR1 is ENHRY and CDR2 is SYGVKD. This CDR3 has 16 residues. The CDR3 sequence: CAISPTKQGMDYEQYF. In DNA, the CDR3 is TGCGCCATCAGTCCTACTAAACAGGGGATGGACTACGAGCAGTACTTC.

Points on this clone: The sample contains more than one DNA sequence encoding this CDR3. The V call is TRBV4-1, the J call TRBJ2-6; D gene uncertain. CDR3 size: 14 residues. Trimming removed 4 bases at V and 2 bases at J, with 6 bases between. The V gene's germline CDR1 is MGHRA and CDR2 YSYEKL. The CDR3 region is CASSPLAGANVLTF. In nucleotides, the CDR3 is TGCGCCAGCAGCCCTTTAGCTGGGGCCAACGTCCTGACTTTC.

This clone is a singleton in its sample. This sample includes further DNA sequences coding for the same CDR3. The gene calls are TRBV5-4 and TRBJ2-5, with D perhaps TRBD1 (5 bases). From germline, CDR1 is SGHNT and CDR2 YYREEE (reference sequence). The CDR3 extends over 13 amino acids. Trimming stripped 1 base from V and 4 bases from J, with 8 bases between. The CDR3 coding sequence is TGTGCCAGCAGCTTGCAGGGCGGAGAGACCCAGTACTTC. It translates to CASSLQGGETQYF.

This sequence joins TRBV7-9 and TRBJ2-3, with 11 bases lining up with TRBD2. With V trimmed by 5 bases and J by 3 bases, 10 bases remained unmatched. Germline V gene lookup returns CDR1 SEHNR and CDR2 FQNEAQ (reference sequence). The CDR3 loop spans 17 amino acids. CDR3 sequence (DNA): TGTGCCAGCAGCCCAGGGACTAGCGGAAAGGGAACAGATACGCAGTATTTT. Its translation is CASSPGTSGKGTDTQYF.

The sample holds one count of this clone. The V call is TRBV6-6, the J call TRBJ2-7; D call uncertain. The CDR3 extends over 13 amino acids. The germline V and J ends were trimmed by 8 bases and 3 bases, with 14 bases remaining between them. Germline V gives CDR1 MNHNY, CDR2 SVGAGI (reference sequence). For the CDR3, the DNA is TGTGCCAGCCGGGTGGGATTATACTACGAGCAGTACTTC. It codes for CASRVGLYYEQYF.

The rearrangement joins TRBV6-1 to TRBJ1-1, with 7 positions matching TRBD1. CDR3 size: 15 residues. CDR1 and CDR2 (germline): MNHNS, SASEGT. The junction had 16 bases not matched to a gene; V was cut back by 4 bases and J by 11 bases. CDR3 coding DNA: TGTGCCAGCAGTGGCGGCGGACAGGCGCCATTCGCGGCTTTCTTT. This gives the protein CASSGGGQAPFAAFF.

V usage is TRBV4-1 and J usage is TRBJ2-3; 13 bases fit TRBD2. The CDR3 sequence is 18 residues long. CDR1 is MGHRA, CDR2 YSYEKL, per germline. J lost 0 bases, V lost 4 bases, and 7 bases had no gene match. The CDR3: CASSPGLAGEFSTDTQYF. DNA for the CDR3: TGCGCCAGCAGCCCCGGACTAGCGGGGGAGTTTAGCACAGATACGCAGTATTTT.

The CDR3 bases are TGCGCCAGCAGCTTGGAACCGAACTCTGGAAACACCATATATTTT. The encoded protein is CASSLEPNSGNTIYF. The chain combines TRBV5-1 with TRBJ1-3; no firm D call. The V end was cut by 0 bases, the J end by 0 bases, with 7 bases between. CDR1 is SGHRS and CDR2 is YFSETQ in the germline V gene. The CDR3 sequence is 15 residues long.

This clone showed up just once. V gene TRBV4-1 combines with J gene TRBJ2-7, with 12 nucleotides matching TRBD2. The CDR3 loop spans 19 amino acids. Germline assignment: CDR1 MGHRA and CDR2 YSYEKL. Trimming removed 1 base from V and 0 bases from J; junction bases left unmatched: 10. CDR3 sequence: CASSQGRVGLAGSSYEQYF. In DNA form, the CDR3 reads TGCGCCAGCAGCCAAGGGCGTGTAGGACTAGCGGGGAGCTCCTACGAGCAGTACTTC.

V gene TRBV9 combines with J gene TRBJ2-1; no reliable D call. This CDR3 contains 14 residues. The V end lost 0 bases, the J end lost 3 bases, and 7 bases lay between the germline ends. The germline CDR1 and CDR2 sequences are SGDLS and YYNGEE. The CDR3 DNA sequence: TGTGCCAGCAGCGTAGCTAATCACTACAATGAGCAGTTCTTC. This encodes CASSVANHYNEQFF.

The rearrangement uses TRBV19 and TRBJ2-5; the D is unclear. The V and J ends lost 3 bases and 5 bases respectively, with 10 bases between them. The CDR3 covers 13 residues. Germline V CDR1 and CDR2: LNHDA, SQIVND (reference sequence). The CDR3 loop reads CASSMDFEETQYF. CDR3 nucleotide sequence: TGTGCCAGTAGTATGGATTTCGAGGAGACCCAGTACTTC.

This chain connects TRBV6-5 to TRBJ2-7; D is unclear. The CDR3 covers 15 residues. CDR1 MNHEY and CDR2 SVGAGI come from the germline V gene. The V and J ends lost 6 bases and 0 bases respectively, with 15 bases between them. The CDR3 DNA sequence: TGTGCCAGCAGGTACACGGCGTTCGGCTCCTACGAGCAGTACTTC. It yields the protein CASRYTAFGSYEQYF.

V is TRBV4-2 and J is TRBJ2-7, with 9 positions matching TRBD2. Trimming removed 0 bases from V and 7 bases from J; junction bases left unmatched: 4. CDR1 and CDR2 (germline): LGHNA, YNFKEQ. The CDR3 spans 14 residues. DNA for the CDR3: TGTGCCAGCAGCCAAGATTTCCTAGCGGGGGAGCAGTACTTC. Its protein is CASSQDFLAGEQYF.

This chain joins TRBV28 and TRBJ2-1, with D maybe TRBD2 (6 bases). The CDR3 is made up of 12 amino acids. Trimming took 7 bases from V and 9 from J, leaving 13 bases between them. Germline CDR1 and CDR2: MDHEN and SYDVKM. CDR3 bases: TGTGCCAGCAATTCGGGGGAAGGTGAGCAGTTCTTC. The encoded protein is CASNSGEGEQFF.

J is TRBJ2-1 and V is TRBV6-4, with 9 positions matching TRBD1. With V trimmed by 4 bases and J by 2 bases, 3 bases remained unmatched. CDR1 and CDR2 from the germline V gene are MRHNA and SNTAGT. The CDR3 is made up of 15 amino acids. CDR3 DNA: TGTGCCAGCAGTGCGGACAGGGGAGCCTACAATGAGCAGTTCTTC. Translation: CASSADRGAYNEQFF.